The rows below give T cell receptor beta chains drawn from one sample of a study of OX40 agonist ivuxolimab in advanced cancers. The repertoire was sequenced with immunoSEQ multiplex PCR; TCRdb's copy has only in-frame clones and lacks some. The sample consists of tens of thousands of clones, roughly nine tenths of them appearing once. The sequences come from CD4+ or CD8+ T cells sorted from blood, collected in a trial of the OX40 agonist ivuxolimab. These receptors were obtained from an adult with an advanced solid tumor such as melanoma, head and neck, liver or kidney cancer. Each CDR3 is given with its conserved first and last residue. Each record gives: D gene, J gene, clone size, V gene, CDR3 protein, CDR3 DNA. The D gene is left open where the match is weak. Some rows have no size entry. The others give once, few or many, or a class for an expanded clone.

>TRBD1|TRBJ2-6|.|TRBV11-2
CASSPLTGFGANVLTF
TGTGCCAGCAGCCCTCTGACAGGGTTCGGGGCCAACGTCCTGACTTTC
>TRBD1|TRBJ2-6|.|TRBV5-4
CASSLTGGAGANVLTF
TGTGCCAGCAGCTTGACAGGGGGCGCTGGGGCCAACGTCCTGACTTTC
>.|TRBJ2-3|.|TRBV30
CAWRPLGDTQYF
TGTGCCTGGAGGCCACTTGGGGATACGCAGTATTTT
>.|TRBJ2-5|.|TRBV19
CASSMDIQETQYF
TGTGCCAGTAGTATGGACATACAAGAGACCCAGTACTTC
>.|TRBJ2-5|.|TRBV15
CATSRGQPTQETQYF
TGTGCCACCAGCAGAGGACAACCCACGCAAGAGACCCAGTACTTC
>.|TRBJ2-1|once|TRBV5-5
CASSSGTQKHNEQFF
TGTGCCAGCAGCTCCGGGACCCAAAAACACAATGAGCAGTTCTTC
>.|TRBJ1-2|.|TRBV2
CASRTQALEGYTF
TGTGCCAGCAGAACCCAGGCGTTGGAAGGCTACACCTTC
>TRBD1|TRBJ2-7|.|TRBV5-1
CASSLAQTGDEQYF
TGCGCCAGCAGCTTGGCACAGACAGGGGACGAGCAGTACTTC
>.|TRBJ2-7|.|TRBV6-5
CASSYSGVANYEQYF
TGTGCCAGCAGTTACTCAGGGGTGGCCAACTACGAGCAGTACTTC
>.|TRBJ2-2|.|TRBV7-3
CASSLPPGELFF
TGTGCCAGCAGCTTACCGCCCGGGGAGCTGTTTTTT
>.|TRBJ2-6|.|TRBV5-1
CASSLLESGANVLTF
TGCGCCAGCAGCCTACTCGAGTCTGGGGCCAACGTCCTGACTTTC
>.|TRBJ2-1|.|TRBV19
CASKGVGYNEQFF
TGTGCCAGTAAGGGGGTAGGCTACAATGAGCAGTTCTTC
>TRBD2|TRBJ2-5|.|TRBV27
CASSLGGDVQETQYF
TGTGCCAGCAGTTTGGGGGGGGACGTCCAAGAGACCCAGTACTTC
>.|TRBJ2-3|.|TRBV5-1
CASRSGAGDTDTQYF
TGCGCCAGCAGGTCAGGGGCGGGGGACACAGATACGCAGTATTTT
>.|TRBJ1-1|.|TRBV28
CASRLTQNTEAFF
TGTGCCAGCAGACTGACTCAGAACACTGAAGCTTTCTTT
>.|TRBJ1-4|few|TRBV28
CASNEVGQGNEKLFF
TGTGCCAGCAACGAGGTGGGGCAGGGGAATGAAAAACTGTTTTTT
>.|TRBJ1-4|.|TRBV6-5
CASSYSRGTNEKLFF
TGTGCCAGCAGTTACTCACGGGGGACTAATGAAAAACTGTTTTTT
>.|TRBJ2-7|.|TRBV6-5
CASRDPDIAYEQYF
TGTGCCAGCAGAGACCCGGACATAGCCTACGAGCAGTACTTC
>.|TRBJ1-1|.|TRBV5-1
CASSLVGTEAFF
TGCGCCAGCAGCTTGGTGGGCACTGAAGCTTTCTTT
>.|TRBJ2-5|.|TRBV9
CASSFSGGQETQYF
TGTGCCAGCAGCTTCTCCGGGGGCCAAGAGACCCAGTACTTC
>.|TRBJ1-2|.|TRBV18
CASSPPGLAANYGYTF
TGTGCCAGCTCACCACCGGGCCTAGCGGCTAACTATGGCTACACCTTC
>TRBD1|TRBJ2-7|.|TRBV28
CASSAGGTGLGYEQYF
TGTGCCAGCAGCGCTGGGGGGACAGGGCTGGGGTACGAGCAGTACTTC
>.|TRBJ1-4|.|TRBV5-1
CASSLKPDEKLFF
TGCGCCAGCAGCCTCAAGCCGGATGAAAAACTGTTTTTT
>TRBD1|TRBJ2-4|.|TRBV11-1
CASSFLPRQGAIQYF
TGTGCCAGCAGCTTTCTACCCCGACAGGGGGCCATTCAGTACTTC
>TRBD1|TRBJ2-2|.|TRBV5-1
CARSLGQGFGGTGELFF
TGCGCCCGCAGCTTGGGACAGGGCTTCGGGGGCACCGGGGAGCTGTTTTTT
>.|TRBJ2-7|few|TRBV4-1
CASSHDRAGIDSYEQYF
TGCGCCAGCAGCCACGATCGGGCAGGGATTGACTCCTACGAGCAGTACTTC
>.|TRBJ1-1|.|TRBV5-5
CASSPASGMNTEAFF
TGTGCCAGCAGCCCGGCCAGTGGGATGAACACTGAAGCTTTCTTT
>TRBD1|TRBJ2-1|.|TRBV6-4
CASSAGQGQYNEQFF
TGTGCCAGCAGTGCGGGACAGGGGCAATACAATGAGCAGTTCTTC
>.|TRBJ1-5|.|TRBV7-8
CASSTLRGGGFNQPQHF
TGTGCCAGCAGCACTCTTCGGGGAGGGGGATTCAATCAGCCCCAGCATTTT
>TRBD2|TRBJ2-3|.|TRBV4-2
CASSRTLAGGGTDTQYF
TGTGCCAGCAGCCGAACACTAGCGGGGGGTGGCACAGATACGCAGTATTTT
>.|TRBJ1-5|.|TRBV19
CASSIDGGYGQPQHF
TGTGCCAGTAGTATAGACGGGGGGTACGGCCAGCCCCAGCATTTT
>.|TRBJ1-1|.|TRBV19
CASSKTSRGTEAFF
TGTGCCAGTAGTAAAACCTCCCGGGGGACTGAAGCTTTCTTT
>.|TRBJ1-1|.|TRBV4-2
CASSQRDGNTEAFF
TGTGCCAGCAGCCAGAGGGACGGGAACACTGAAGCTTTCTTT
>TRBD1|TRBJ1-1|.|TRBV30
CAWSLTRTGRAEAFF
TGTGCCTGGAGCTTAACCAGGACAGGGCGGGCTGAAGCTTTCTTT
>TRBD1|TRBJ2-7|.|TRBV18
CASSRTGSGEQYF
TGTGCCAGCTCACGGACAGGGAGTGGCGAGCAGTACTTC
>.|TRBJ1-2|.|TRBV28
CASSLPGPGYTF
TGTGCCAGCAGTTTACCAGGGCCTGGCTACACCTTC
>TRBD1|TRBJ1-5|medium-sized|TRBV2
CASRETGGDNQPQHF
TGTGCCAGCAGGGAGACAGGGGGGGACAATCAGCCCCAGCATTTT
>.|TRBJ1-3|few|TRBV9
CASSAGSSGNTIYF
TGTGCCAGCAGCGCAGGTTCCTCTGGAAACACCATATATTTT
>.|TRBJ2-7|.|TRBV27
CASSPPPTEQYF
TGTGCCAGCAGTCCACCGCCGACCGAGCAGTACTTC
>.|TRBJ2-1|.|TRBV6-5
CASRDGRGEQFF
TGTGCCAGTCGGGACGGGAGAGGTGAGCAGTTCTTC
>TRBD2|TRBJ2-5|.|TRBV7-6
CASSLAGTSKETQYF
TGTGCCAGCAGCTTAGCGGGGACTAGTAAAGAGACCCAGTACTTC
>TRBD1|TRBJ1-4|.|TRBV7-9
CASSLAQAGGEKLFF
TGTGCCAGCAGCTTAGCTCAGGCAGGGGGTGAAAAACTGTTTTTT
>.|TRBJ2-7|.|TRBV9
CASSVDEGYEQYF
TGTGCCAGCAGCGTAGACGAGGGCTACGAGCAGTACTTC
>.|TRBJ2-2|.|TRBV11-2
CASSFRAGELFF
TGTGCCAGCAGCTTTAGGGCCGGGGAGCTGTTTTTT
>.|TRBJ2-1|.|TRBV5-1
CASGASSEGEQFF
TGCGCCAGCGGGGCCTCTAGCGAGGGTGAGCAGTTCTTC
>TRBD2|TRBJ2-7|.|TRBV28
CASSVGGRGGDEQYF
TGTGCCAGCAGTGTCGGGGGCCGGGGGGGAGACGAGCAGTACTTC
>.|TRBJ1-2|.|TRBV21-1
CASPRGFFGYTF
TGTGCCAGCCCGAGGGGGTTCTTTGGCTACACCTTC
>.|TRBJ2-7|once|TRBV9
CASSVRGMGNEQYF
TGTGCCAGCAGCGTACGGGGGATGGGGAACGAGCAGTACTTC
>.|TRBJ1-2|.|TRBV6-1
CASSEAPLYGYTF
TGTGCCAGCAGTGAAGCCCCTCTCTATGGCTACACCTTC
>TRBD2|TRBJ2-5|.|TRBV19
CASSSGGAGEETQYF
TGTGCCAGTAGTAGCGGGGGGGCCGGAGAGGAGACCCAGTACTTC
>.|TRBJ1-1|.|TRBV6-1
CASSEAVHTEAFF
TGTGCCAGCAGTGAAGCTGTTCACACTGAAGCTTTCTTT
>.|TRBJ1-1|.|TRBV5-4
CASSLAGNTEAFF
TGTGCCAGCAGCTTGGCTGGTAACACTGAAGCTTTCTTT
>.|TRBJ1-1|few|TRBV2
CASMLGAGTEAFF
TGTGCCAGCATGCTGGGCGCGGGCACTGAAGCTTTCTTT
>.|TRBJ1-1|.|TRBV5-1
CASSLGRLNTEAFF
TGCGCCAGCAGCTTGGGGAGATTGAACACTGAAGCTTTCTTT
>TRBD2|TRBJ2-1|.|TRBV9
CASSVGLAGENEQFF
TGTGCCAGCAGCGTCGGACTAGCGGGGGAAAATGAGCAGTTCTTC
>.|TRBJ2-1|.|TRBV29-1
CSVQDQLHNEQFF
TGCAGCGTTCAAGACCAACTCCACAATGAGCAGTTCTTC
>.|TRBJ1-5|few|TRBV6-5
CASSWGRDQPQHF
TGTGCCAGCAGTTGGGGGCGGGATCAGCCCCAGCATTTT